The 10 T cell receptor beta chains below all came from one sample that was sequenced in a study of T-cell memory formation after mild COVID-19 (dated by TCRdb to the early 2020s). Libraries were constructed by 5' RACE. The instrument given in TCRdb is Illumina NovaSeq 6000. TCRdb reprocessed the public reads (quality trimming at Q25 with fastp, clone calling with MiXCR) and kept in-frame beta chains. Rows matching on CDR3 protein sequence are summarized as one entry with the most common DNA and genes. Present in this sample are a few hundred thousand distinct CDR3 sequences, around 15% of which were seen just once. The ten largest clonotypes hold roughly a fifth of the sample. Sequencing input: PBMCs or a T cell subset sorted from them (not recorded which). The receptor set was obtained from a man aged 18 to 29 who had mild COVID-19 (a few samples of this study predate the infection). The sample titles of this study are shuffled in the database, so cell type and time point are left out; the donor was told from shared clones.

This clonotype appeared many times. V is TRBV5-5 and J is TRBJ2-3, with 11 nucleotides matching TRBD1. With V trimmed by 4 bases and J by 3 bases, 7 bases remained unmatched. The CDR3 is 16 amino acids. The germline V gene has CDR1 SGHKS and CDR2 YYEKEE (reference sequence). The CDR3 region is CASSGEGTGGTDTQYF. CDR3 DNA sequence: TGTGCCAGCAGCGGGGAGGGGACAGGGGGGACAGATACGCAGTATTTT.

This clonotype appeared a few times. The V gene is TRBV6-2 or TRBV6-3, the J gene TRBJ2-7; D assignment may be TRBD1 or TRBD2 (5 bases each). This CDR3 contains 14 residues. Germline V gene lookup returns CDR1 MNHEY and CDR2 SVGEGT. Trimming took off 6 bases at V and 3 bases at J, with 15 bases between the two ends. For the CDR3, the DNA is TGTGCCAGCAGACGCACTGGGACGGTCTACGAGCAGTACTTC. This translates into CASRRTGTVYEQYF.

CDR3 bases: TGTGCCAGCAGCTTTTCTCCAAGGGGAGAGACCCAGTACTTC. It translates to CASSFSPRGETQYF. V gene TRBV7-3 combines with J gene TRBJ2-5; TRBD1 is a possible D gene (5 bases). The CDR3 spans 14 residues. Between the trimmed V and J ends, which lost 3 bases and 4 bases, there was a span of 12 bases. Per the germline V gene, CDR1 is SGHTA and CDR2 is FQGTGA. Filled out from reference TRBV7-3 and TRBJ2-5, the complete variable domain reads GAGVSQTPSNKVTEKGKYVELRCDPISGHTALYWYRQSLGQGPEFLIYFQGTGAADDSGLPNDRFFAVRPEGSVSTLKIQRTERGDSAVYLCASSFSPRGETQYFGPGTRLLVL.

The CDR3 DNA follows: TGTGCCAGCAGCTTAAAGGCGACAGGGGGCCACCAGCCCCAGCATTTT. As protein: CASSLKATGGHQPQHF. The chain combines TRBV7-2 with TRBJ1-5; the match to TRBD1 covers 10 bases. The CDR3 spans 16 residues. The germline gives CDR1 SGHTA, CDR2 FQGNSA. V gave up 2 bases and J gave up 7 bases; unmatched junction bases: 8.

This clonotype was counted between two and nine times. This chain uses TRBV6-5 with TRBJ1-5; D remains ambiguous. V was pared by 2 bases and J by 4 bases, with 6 bases between. Germline CDR1 is MNHEY and CDR2 is SVGAGI. The length of the CDR3 is 13 residues. CDR3 loop: CASSYAWNQPQHF. The CDR3 DNA reads TGTGCCAGCAGTTACGCCTGGAATCAGCCCCAGCATTTT.

The rearrangement uses TRBV28 and TRBJ1-6, with D possibly being TRBD1 (6 bases). V lost 7 bases, J lost 0 bases, and 16 bases lay in between. The CDR3 extends over 17 amino acids. Germline V lookup: CDR1 MDHEN, CDR2 SYDVKM. CDR3 DNA: TGTGCCAGCACGGGAGACAGGATAAGCTCCTATAATTCACCCCTCCACTTT. As protein: CASTGDRISSYNSPLHF. Combining the CDR3 with reference TRBV28 and TRBJ1-6 gives the whole variable domain DVKVTQSSRYLVKRTGEKVFLECVQDMDHENMFWYRQDPGLGLRLIYFSYDVKMKEKGDIPEGYSVSREKKERFSLILESASTNQTSMYLCASTGDRISSYNSPLHFGNGTRLTVT.

The rearrangement uses TRBV7-2 and TRBJ1-3; 7 positions agree with TRBD1. The V segment lost 5 bases and the J segment 4 bases; nucleotides outside the gene matches: 5. The CDR3 spans 14 residues. Germline V gene data show CDR1 as SGHTA and CDR2 as FQGNSA. DNA of the CDR3: TGTGCCAGCAGCCTAACAGGGGTAGGAAACACCATATATTTT. Protein product: CASSLTGVGNTIYF.

This clonotype was observed at least ten times. The rearrangement uses TRBV4-3 and TRBJ2-2; the match to TRBD1 covers 8 bases. CDR1 and CDR2 from the germline V gene are LGHNA and YSLEER. The CDR3 totals 19 residues. V lost 0 bases to trimming and J lost 2 bases; unmatched junction nucleotides: 11. In DNA form, the CDR3 reads TGCGCCAGCAGCCAAGAAATCGTCAGGGGGCTAGCCAACACCGGGGAGCTGTTTTTT. It is translated as CASSQEIVRGLANTGELFF.

The chain joins TRBV4-3 to TRBJ2-1, with TRBD2 identical over 13 bases. Trimming at V came to 1 base and at J to 6 bases, leaving 6 bases not matched to a gene. The germline V gene has CDR1 LGHNA and CDR2 YSLEER. The CDR3 length is 17 residues. CDR3 bases: TGCGCCAGCAGCCAAGGGGCCGGGACTAGCGGGGCCAATGAGCAGTTCTTC. Protein: CASSQGAGTSGANEQFF.

This chain links TRBV7-2 with TRBJ2-1, with 8 bases identical to TRBD2. Trimming removed 8 bases from V and 0 bases from J; junction bases left unmatched: 6. This CDR3 contains 15 residues. The germline V gene has CDR1 SGHTA and CDR2 FQGNSA. In nucleotides, the CDR3 is TGTGCCAGCGGTTTAGCGGGGAGCTCCTACAATGAGCAGTTCTTC. Protein product: CASGLAGSSYNEQFF.